The 30 T cell receptor beta chains reported below all come from one sample, sequenced in a study of cytomegalovirus exposure and HLA in healthy donors. PCR involved 60 Vbeta and 13 Jbeta primers. Sequencing used immunoSEQ multiplex PCR; TCRdb keeps in-frame clones, though not all of them. The sample lists 85,000 to 130,000 clones; over 70% were seen once. Sequencing was carried out using PBMCs. The receptor source for this set is a boy under 18 in good health and CMV-seronegative.

The V and J genes are TRBV5-4 and TRBJ2-2; 15 bases agree with TRBD2. Per the germline V gene, CDR1 is SGHNT and CDR2 is YYREEE (reference sequence). The V gene end was trimmed by 4 bases and the J gene end by 7 bases; junction bases not matched to a gene: 5. The length of the CDR3 is 16 residues. CDR3 in amino acids: CASSHGTSGGNGELFF. The CDR3 nucleotides are TGTGCCAGCAGCCACGGGACTAGCGGGGGGAACGGGGAGCTGTTTTTT.

The chain uses TRBV6-1 and TRBJ2-3; TRBD2 matches at 11 bases. V was pared by 4 bases and J by 2 bases, with 5 bases of the junction left unmatched. Per germline, CDR1 MNHNS and CDR2 SASEGT. The CDR3 consists of 16 residues. The CDR3 loop reads CASSGLAGSLTDTQYF. Here the CDR3 DNA reads TGTGCCAGCAGTGGACTAGCGGGGTCACTCACAGATACGCAGTATTTT.

The chain has TRBV4-3 and TRBJ2-1, with TRBD2 matching over 9 bases. Per germline, CDR1 LGHNA and CDR2 YSLEER. The CDR3 has 15 residues. Losses at the gene ends were 3 bases for V and 3 bases for J; bases not matched to a gene: 3. CDR3 nucleotide sequence: TGCGCCAGCAGCCAGGAAGCGGGGGGCTACAATGAGCAGTTCTTC. It translates to CASSQEAGGYNEQFF.

The table lists this clone with a few counts. The chain couples TRBV7-2 to TRBJ2-1, with D uncertain. V was trimmed by 1 base and J by 6 bases, leaving 7 bases between them. From germline, CDR1 is SGHTA and CDR2 FQGNSA. The CDR3 totals 13 residues. CDR3: CASSLGLSNEQFF. DNA for the CDR3: TGTGCCAGCAGCTTAGGACTTTCCAATGAGCAGTTCTTC.

The V call is TRBV5-4, the J call TRBJ2-5; 9 nucleotides align to TRBD2. V shed 7 bases, J shed 2 bases, and the junction held 9 bases outside the gene matches. The CDR3 contains 15 residues. The germline V gene encodes CDR1 SGHNT and CDR2 YYREEE (reference sequence). CDR3 sequence: CASRLAGREQETQYF. CDR3 DNA: TGTGCCAGCCGGCTAGCGGGGCGAGAACAAGAGACCCAGTACTTC.

V is TRBV4-1 and J is TRBJ2-5; no definite D call. The J call may be wrong; the DNA end is better matched by TRBJ2-7. Germline CDR1 reads MGHRA; CDR2 reads YSYEKL. The CDR3 totals 16 residues. CDR3 protein: CASSQVSSYSLYEQYF. The DNA for the CDR3 is TGCGCCAGCAGCCAAGTATCTTCCTACTCCCTCTACGAGCAGTACTTC.

The chain carries TRBV9 and TRBJ1-2; TRBD1 aligns across 7 bases. Germline V gene data show CDR1 as SGDLS and CDR2 as YYNGEE. The junction had 4 bases not matched to a gene; V was cut back by 5 bases and J by 0 bases. This CDR3 region has 14 residues. The CDR3 DNA reads TGTGCCAGCAGTCGACAGGGACCTAACTATGGCTACACCTTC. Translated, it gives CASSRQGPNYGYTF.

The chain couples TRBV5-5 to TRBJ2-3, with 7 nucleotides matching TRBD2. In germline, CDR1 is SGHKS, CDR2 YYEKEE (reference sequence). V was clipped by 4 bases and J by 7 bases; unmatched bases: 15. The CDR3 length is 16 residues. CDR3 DNA sequence: TGTGCCAGCAGCAGCTTCCGGGACTACCTCAGTCATACGCAGTATTTT. It codes for CASSSFRDYLSHTQYF.

This clone came up a few times. V usage is TRBV5-1 and J usage is TRBJ2-2; no definite D call. The CDR3 consists of 14 residues. Germline CDR1 and CDR2: SGHRS and YFSETQ. Trimming pared 4 bases from V and 2 bases from J, leaving 9 bases between. For the CDR3, the DNA is TGCGCCAGCAGCCAAGCACTCAACACCGGGGAGCTGTTTTTT. Protein product: CASSQALNTGELFF.

The V gene is TRBV6-1, the J gene TRBJ1-3; TRBD1 aligns across 7 bases. Germline CDR1 and CDR2: MNHNS and SASEGT. The trim removed 6 bases at V and 4 bases at J, leaving 6 bases unmatched. The length of the CDR3 is 14 residues. DNA of the CDR3: TGTGCCAGCAGCCTCGGGACAGAAGGAAACACCATATATTTT. Translation: CASSLGTEGNTIYF.

The chain uses TRBV4-1 and TRBJ1-2, with 9 bases identical to TRBD1. CDR1 and CDR2 from the germline V gene are MGHRA and YSYEKL. The CDR3 runs to 17 residues. V trimming: 2 bases; J trimming: 2 bases; junction bases outside the gene matches: 9. CDR3 bases: TGCGCCAGCAGCCAACTATGGGGACAGGGATCGAACTATGGCTACACCTTC. The encoded protein is CASSQLWGQGSNYGYTF.

This clone showed up just once. The chain couples TRBV5-8 to TRBJ1-1, with D hard to call. Trimming removed 2 bases from V and 1 base from J, with 6 bases in between. In germline, CDR1 is SGHTS, CDR2 YDEGEE. The CDR3 is 13 residues long. The DNA of the CDR3 is TGTGCCAGCAGCTTAGAGGAGAACACTGAAGCTTTCTTT. Translation gives CASSLEENTEAFF.

The CDR3 DNA is TGTGCCAGCAGCTTAGGTCAATTTCTAGCGGGAGACGAGCAGTACTTC. Protein sequence: CASSLGQFLAGDEQYF. The rearrangement links TRBV11-2 to TRBJ2-7, with TRBD2 matching 10 bases. The CDR3 runs to 16 residues. V lost 1 base to trimming and J lost 5 bases; unmatched junction nucleotides: 8. Germline V gives CDR1 SGHAT, CDR2 FQNNGV.

The genes are TRBV6-1 and TRBJ1-5; D not resolved. V lost 3 bases and J 4 bases, leaving 10 bases between the germline ends. CDR1 MNHNS and CDR2 SASEGT come from the germline V gene. The CDR3 runs 14 residues. CDR3 sequence reads: CASSDHSFNQPQHF. The DNA of the CDR3 is TGTGCCAGCAGTGACCACAGCTTTAATCAGCCCCAGCATTTT.

The chain is built from TRBV15 and TRBJ1-5; D remains unclear. Germline CDR1 LNHNV, CDR2 YYDKDF (reference sequence). The CDR3 loop spans 13 amino acids. V gave up 4 bases and J gave up 5 bases, with 9 bases separating them. The CDR3 spells CATSTEIYQPQHF. The CDR3 nucleotides are TGTGCCACCAGCACTGAGATCTATCAGCCCCAGCATTTT.

The gene calls are TRBV28 and TRBJ1-3; D gene ambiguous. With 3 bases removed from V and 0 bases from J, the gap between germline ends came to 15 bases. Germline V gene sequence: CDR1 MDHEN, CDR2 SYDVKM. CDR3 length: 17 amino acids. The CDR3 DNA follows: TGTGCCAGCAGTTTGGGAGCCCAAAGGTTCTCTGGAAACACCATATATTTT. It codes for CASSLGAQRFSGNTIYF.

The chain combines TRBV11-2 with TRBJ1-1; 7 bases line up with TRBD1. Germline V gene data show CDR1 as SGHAT and CDR2 as FQNNGV. The CDR3 covers 15 residues. V was clipped by 3 bases and J by 3 bases; unmatched bases: 7. Written as DNA, the CDR3 is TGTGCCAGCAGCTTTCCCGGGACAGCCTACACTGAAGCTTTCTTT. Protein product: CASSFPGTAYTEAFF.

The chain links TRBV27 to TRBJ2-5; 12 positions agree with TRBD1. The CDR3 contains 19 residues. The V segment lost 4 bases and the J segment 5 bases; nucleotides outside the gene matches: 17. The V gene's germline CDR1 is MNHEY and CDR2 SMNVEV (reference sequence). CDR3 bases: TGTGCCAGCAGTTCAAGAAGTCCTCTCTGGGGGACAGGGGGCGAGACCCAGTACTTC. It yields the protein CASSSRSPLWGTGGETQYF.

This sequence joins TRBV6-4 and TRBJ2-1; 9 nucleotides line up with TRBD2. Trimming at V came to 4 bases and at J to 9 bases, leaving 7 bases not matched to a gene. The CDR3 contains 14 residues. Germline V CDR1 and CDR2: MRHNA, SNTAGT. The CDR3 nucleotides are TGTGCCAGCAGTGTGGAGCGGGAGGCTGCTGAGCAGTTCTTC. Its translation is CASSVEREAAEQFF.

The chain is built from TRBV28 and TRBJ1-5, with TRBD1 matching over 7 bases. There are 18 residues in the CDR3. Per germline, CDR1 MDHEN and CDR2 SYDVKM. With 1 base clipped from V and 3 bases from J, the junction kept 12 bases outside the gene matches. The CDR3 bases are TGTGCCAGCAGTTTATTTGGCGGACAGGCGATCCTCAATCAGCCCCAGCATTTT. Translated: CASSLFGGQAILNQPQHF.

The chain has TRBV10-3 and TRBJ2-2, with 12 bases fitting TRBD2. The CDR3 has 14 amino acids. CDR1 and CDR2 (germline): ENHRY, SYGVKD. After removal of 9 bases from V and 6 bases from J, the junction contained 5 bases not matched to a gene. DNA for the CDR3: TGTGCCATTAGGACTAGCGGGGTTTCCGGGGAGCTGTTTTTT. It encodes CAIRTSGVSGELFF.

The table lists this clone with many counts. The chain joins TRBV6-4 to TRBJ2-1; 11 bases align to TRBD2. The J segment lost 0 bases and the V segment lost 2 bases, leaving 0 bases of the junction unmatched. The CDR3 loop spans 16 amino acids. Germline CDR1 and CDR2: MRHNA and SNTAGT. CDR3 loop: CASSDTSGSSYNEQFF. For the CDR3, the DNA is TGTGCCAGCAGTGACACTAGCGGGAGCTCCTACAATGAGCAGTTCTTC.

J is TRBJ2-2 and V is TRBV2; 8 bases agree with TRBD1. This CDR3 comprises 13 residues. Germline lookup yields CDR1 SNHLY and CDR2 FYNNEI. The J segment lost 5 bases and the V segment lost 7 bases, leaving 3 bases of the junction unmatched. The CDR3 protein is CASIDRGTGELFF. In nucleotides, the CDR3 is TGTGCCAGCATTGACAGGGGAACCGGGGAGCTGTTTTTT. Full variable domain (rest looked up from reference TRBV2 and TRBJ2-2): EPEVTQTPSHQVTQMGQEVILRCVPISNHLYFYWYRQILGQKVEFLVSFYNNEISEKSEIFDDQFSVERPDGSNFTLKIRSTKLEDSAMYFCASIDRGTGELFFGEGSRLTVL.

This chain links TRBV30 with TRBJ2-7; D not certain. There are 12 residues in the CDR3. The germline V and J ends were trimmed by 1 base and 1 base, with 5 bases remaining between them. CDR1 GTSNPN and CDR2 SVGIG come from the germline V gene (reference sequence). The CDR3 sequence is CAWSGPSYEQYF. As DNA, the CDR3 is TGTGCCTGGAGTGGGCCATCCTACGAGCAGTACTTC.

V usage is TRBV6-6 and J usage is TRBJ2-3; TRBD2 is a possible D gene (5 bases). V lost 6 bases, J lost 1 base, and 11 bases lay in between. Germline V gives CDR1 MNHNY, CDR2 SVGAGI (reference sequence). The CDR3 loop spans 14 amino acids. The CDR3 is CASSRDGGTDTQYF. The CDR3 region has the DNA TGTGCCAGCAGCCGTGACGGGGGCACAGATACGCAGTATTTT.

The genes are TRBV6-5 and TRBJ1-4, with unresolved D. CDR1 MNHEY and CDR2 SVGAGI come from the germline V gene. Deletions cut 2 bases from V and 0 bases from J, with 7 bases between. This CDR3 comprises 15 residues. The CDR3 region has the DNA TGTGCCAGCAGTTACGTTTCCGCAACTAATGAAAAACTGTTTTTT. Residues: CASSYVSATNEKLFF.

The chain employs TRBV7-2 and TRBJ2-3; no definite D call. This CDR3 has 15 amino acids. Germline CDR1 reads SGHTA; CDR2 reads FQGNSA. The V end was cut by 8 bases, the J end by 0 bases, with 15 bases between. CDR3 in DNA: TGTGCCAGCGGCGACTTCATTTCCAGCACAGATACGCAGTATTTT. Amino acids: CASGDFISSTDTQYF. The whole variable domain, remainder taken from reference TRBV7-2 and TRBJ2-3, is GAGVSQSPSNKVTEKGKDVELRCDPISGHTALYWYRQSLGQGLEFLIYFQGNSAPDKSGLPSDRFSAERTGGSVSTLTIQRTQQEDSAVYLCASGDFISSTDTQYFGPGTRLTVL.

The genes are TRBV2 and TRBJ2-1; D possibly corresponds to TRBD2 (6 bases). Germline V CDR1 and CDR2: SNHLY, FYNNEI. This CDR3 has 17 residues. V gave up 1 base and J gave up 4 bases, with 17 bases separating them. The CDR3 DNA reads TGTGCCAGCAGTGAAGACGGTGGACTACTCGGTTACAATGAGCAGTTCTTC. Translated: CASSEDGGLLGYNEQFF.

The chain carries TRBV5-4 and TRBJ1-1, with D unclear. V dropped 3 bases and J dropped 3 bases, with 15 bases sitting between them. Germline lookup yields CDR1 SGHNT and CDR2 YYREEE (reference sequence). The length of the CDR3 is 15 residues. Here the CDR3 reads CASSYGDRRDTEAFF. Here the CDR3 DNA reads TGTGCCAGCAGCTACGGGGATCGACGGGACACTGAAGCTTTCTTT. Full variable domain (missing parts from reference TRBV5-4 and TRBJ1-1): ETGVTQSPTHLIKTRGQQVTLRCSSQSGHNTVSWYQQALGQGPQFIFQYYREEENGRGNFPPRFSGLQFPNYSSELNVNALELDDSALYLCASSYGDRRDTEAFFGQGTRLTVV.

The genes are TRBV30 and TRBJ1-4, with 7 positions matching TRBD1. V shed 4 bases and J 1 base; nucleotides not matched to a gene: 9. This CDR3 comprises 16 residues. CDR1 and CDR2 from the germline V gene are GTSNPN and SVGIG (reference sequence). CDR3 DNA: TGTGCCTGGACCCTCCTCTCAGGGGGAACTAATGAAAAACTGTTTTTT. Translation: CAWTLLSGGTNEKLFF.